Below are 17 T cell receptor beta chains sequenced from a single sample in a study of blood T cell repertoires in COVID-19. Some clones are missing from TCRdb's copy, which holds only in-frame ones; the method was immunoSEQ multiplex PCR. The sample lists over 85,000 clones; roughly 92% were seen once. Sequencing was done on a sample of peripheral blood. The receptor set was obtained from a woman aged 50 to 60 with COVID-19, enrolled during active disease.

This sequence joins TRBV7-9 and TRBJ2-7, with 10 bases identical to TRBD1. Germline CDR1 SEHNR, CDR2 FQNEAQ (reference sequence). This CDR3 is built from 18 residues. V trimming: 3 bases; J trimming: 2 bases; junction bases outside the gene matches: 13. CDR3 sequence: CASSFQSGTGALTYEQYV. CDR3 DNA sequence: TGTGCCAGCAGCTTTCAGTCCGGGACAGGGGCCCTTACCTACGAGCAGTACGTC.

This chain links TRBV2 with TRBJ1-1; no definite D call. The CDR3 spans 15 residues. Germline CDR1 is SNHLY and CDR2 is FYNNEI. V gave up 3 bases and J gave up 4 bases, with 15 bases separating them. The CDR3 reads CASSDSPQPGTEAFF. The CDR3 DNA sequence: TGTGCCAGCAGTGACAGCCCCCAACCGGGCACTGAAGCTTTCTTT.

A single count supports this clone. The V call is TRBV5-1, the J call TRBJ1-2; tentative D call: TRBD1 (6 bases). Trimming took off 4 bases at V and 8 bases at J, with 12 bases between the two ends. There are 12 residues in the CDR3. Germline CDR1 and CDR2: SGHRS and YFSETQ. CDR3: CASSLDSEGYTF. Written as DNA, the CDR3 is TGCGCCAGCAGCCTGGACAGTGAAGGCTACACCTTC.

This chain links TRBV5-6 with TRBJ1-2; D gene unclear. Trimming took off 4 bases at V and 8 bases at J, with 21 bases between the two ends. Germline values: CDR1 SGHDT, CDR2 YYEEEE. The CDR3 consists of 15 residues. CDR3: CASSPPGGPRGGYTF. CDR3 coding DNA: TGTGCCAGCAGCCCGCCAGGAGGGCCCAGAGGGGGCTACACCTTC. Complete variable domain (other parts from reference TRBV5-6 and TRBJ1-2): DAGVTQSPTHLIKTRGQQVTLRCSPKSGHDTVSWYQQALGQGPQFIFQYYEEEERQRGNFPDRFSGHQFPNYSSELNVNALLLGDSALYLCASSPPGGPRGGYTFGSGTRLTVV.

V usage is TRBV5-1 and J usage is TRBJ1-2, with TRBD1 matching over 7 bases. Germline CDR1 and CDR2: SGHRS and YFSETQ. The CDR3 is 14 amino acids. The V segment lost 2 bases and the J segment 4 bases; nucleotides outside the gene matches: 5. This CDR3 reads CASSLPDRSYGYTF. CDR3 bases: TGCGCCAGCAGCTTACCGGACAGGAGCTATGGCTACACCTTC. The full variable domain, with the rest looked up from reference TRBV5-1 and TRBJ1-2, is KAGVTQTPRYLIKTRGQQVTLSCSPISGHRSVSWYQQTPGQGLQFLFEYFSETQRNKGNFPGRFSGRQFSNSRSEMNVSTLELGDSALYLCASSLPDRSYGYTFGSGTRLTVV.

The rearrangement joins TRBV5-1 to TRBJ1-1; the D gene is possibly TRBD1 (6 bases). The CDR3 totals 12 residues. Trimming cost V 8 bases and J 1 base, with 9 bases left between them. Germline assignment: CDR1 SGHRS and CDR2 YFSETQ. The CDR3 region has the DNA TGCGCCAGTACGACAGGGAACACTGAAGCTTTCTTT. Translation gives CASTTGNTEAFF.

This clone has more than one count but fewer than ten. The chain combines TRBV27 with TRBJ1-2, with D uncertain. The CDR3 contains 14 residues. V was shortened by 3 bases and J by 8 bases, with 16 bases between the two germline ends. CDR1 and CDR2 (germline): MNHEY, SMNVEV (reference sequence). The CDR3 nucleotides read TGTGCCAGCAGTTTTGGCAGCCCTAGTAGCGGCTACACCTTC. Translation: CASSFGSPSSGYTF.

This chain links TRBV19 with TRBJ1-2, with 7 bases identical to TRBD1. This CDR3 has 13 amino acids. From germline, CDR1 is LNHDA and CDR2 SQIVND (reference sequence). Germline trimming cut 6 bases from V and 4 bases from J; bases unmatched to any gene: 5. The CDR3 DNA follows: TGTGCCAGTAGCGCAGGGGGTGGCTATGGCTACACCTTC. Translating gives CASSAGGGYGYTF.

This rearrangement joins TRBV6-5 to TRBJ1-2; weak D call: TRBD1 (6 bases). Trimming cost V 5 bases and J 4 bases, with 8 bases left between them. The CDR3 has 12 residues. Germline CDR1 is MNHEY and CDR2 is SVGAGI. The CDR3 sequence is CASSRDTYGYTF. The CDR3 bases are TGTGCCAGCAGTAGGGACACCTATGGCTACACCTTC.

The chain combines TRBV7-2 with TRBJ2-7; the match to TRBD2 covers 7 bases. Germline V gene data show CDR1 as SGHTA and CDR2 as FQGNSA. Germline trimming cut 5 bases from V and 1 base from J; bases unmatched to any gene: 8. CDR3 length: 15 amino acids. In DNA form, the CDR3 reads TGTGCCAGCAGCGCGGGGGTCGGGGGGTCCTACGAGCAGTACTTC. Protein product: CASSAGVGGSYEQYF.

This clone was seen a single time. This chain links TRBV28 with TRBJ2-1, with a tentative D call TRBD1 (5 bases). Trimming cost V 3 bases and J 4 bases, with 19 bases left between them. The CDR3 totals 17 residues. The germline V gene has CDR1 MDHEN and CDR2 SYDVKM. CDR3 in amino acids: CASSFVLSQGTYNEQFF. Here the CDR3 DNA reads TGTGCCAGCAGTTTTGTTTTAAGTCAGGGCACGTACAATGAGCAGTTCTTC.

The chain carries TRBV13 and TRBJ2-3; D remains ambiguous. CDR1 PRHDT and CDR2 FYEKMQ come from the germline V gene (reference sequence). Trimming removed 3 bases from V and 1 base from J, with 5 bases in between. The CDR3 totals 13 residues. The CDR3 bases are TGTGCCAGCAGCTTTGGCCGCACAGATACGCAGTATTTT. Translation gives CASSFGRTDTQYF.

The chain is built from TRBV11-3 and TRBJ2-1, with 15 bases fitting TRBD2. V was clipped by 5 bases and J by 8 bases; unmatched bases: 4. CDR1 is SGHNT, CDR2 YENEEA, per germline. This CDR3 is built from 15 residues. The chain's CDR3 is CASSPGLAGGDEQFF. CDR3 in DNA: TGTGCCAGCAGCCCGGGACTAGCGGGGGGCGATGAGCAGTTCTTC. Full variable domain (remainder filled in from reference TRBV11-3 and TRBJ2-1): EAGVVQSPRYKIIEKKQPVAFWCNPISGHNTLYWYLQNLGQGPELLIRYENEEAVDDSQLPKDRFSAERLKGVDSTLKIQPAELGDSAVYLCASSPGLAGGDEQFFGPGTRLTVL.

This sequence joins TRBV6-1 and TRBJ1-5, with 8 bases lining up with TRBD1. Germline V gives CDR1 MNHNS, CDR2 SASEGT. The CDR3 loop spans 15 amino acids. Trimming took 7 bases from V and 2 from J; bases not matched to a gene: 7. CDR3 DNA: TGTGCCAGCACCCCCAGGGGGCTGGGCAATCAGCCCCAGCATTTT. Encoded protein: CASTPRGLGNQPQHF.

In its sample, this clone was seen a few times. This chain joins TRBV7-2 and TRBJ2-7; D perhaps matches TRBD2 (6 bases). V lost 3 bases, J lost 2 bases, and 11 bases lay in between. Germline CDR1 is SGHTA and CDR2 is FQGNSA. The CDR3 totals 14 residues. DNA for the CDR3: TGTGCCAGCAGCTTTACGGCGGGGCCCTACGAGCAGTACTTC. As protein: CASSFTAGPYEQYF.

The chain couples TRBV24-1 to TRBJ2-1, with TRBD1 matching 8 bases. The CDR3 is 21 amino acids. Unmatched junction bases numbered 23, after V lost 3 bases and J lost 5 bases. The germline V gene has CDR1 KGHDR and CDR2 SFDVKD. Written as DNA, the CDR3 is TGTGCCACCAGTGATCCTCTGGACAGGGCCCCCGACCACAACATGAACAATGAGCAGTTCTTC. It is translated as CATSDPLDRAPDHNMNNEQFF.

The rearrangement uses TRBV7-8 and TRBJ1-2, with 9 bases aligning to TRBD1. The ends lost 2 bases at V and 4 bases at J; junction bases unmatched: 8. This CDR3 region has 16 residues. Looked up from germline, CDR1 is SGHVS and CDR2 is FQNEAQ. CDR3 in DNA: TGTGCCAGCAGCTTAAAACCGGGACAGGGATTCTATGGCTACACCTTC. Translating it yields CASSLKPGQGFYGYTF.